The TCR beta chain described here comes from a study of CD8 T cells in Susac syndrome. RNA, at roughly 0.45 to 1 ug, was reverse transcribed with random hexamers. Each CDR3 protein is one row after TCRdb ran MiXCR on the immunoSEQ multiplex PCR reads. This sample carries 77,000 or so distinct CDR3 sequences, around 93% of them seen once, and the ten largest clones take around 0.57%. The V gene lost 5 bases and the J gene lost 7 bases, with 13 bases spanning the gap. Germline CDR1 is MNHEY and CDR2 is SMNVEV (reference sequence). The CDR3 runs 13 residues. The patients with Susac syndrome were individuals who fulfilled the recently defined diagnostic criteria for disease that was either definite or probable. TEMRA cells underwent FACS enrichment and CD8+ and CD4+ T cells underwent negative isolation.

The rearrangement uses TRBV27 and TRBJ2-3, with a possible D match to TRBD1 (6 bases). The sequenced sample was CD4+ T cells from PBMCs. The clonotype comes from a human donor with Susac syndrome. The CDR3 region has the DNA TGTGCCAGCAGTCCCCAGGGGCCAAATACGCAGTATTTT. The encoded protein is CASSPQGPNTQYF.